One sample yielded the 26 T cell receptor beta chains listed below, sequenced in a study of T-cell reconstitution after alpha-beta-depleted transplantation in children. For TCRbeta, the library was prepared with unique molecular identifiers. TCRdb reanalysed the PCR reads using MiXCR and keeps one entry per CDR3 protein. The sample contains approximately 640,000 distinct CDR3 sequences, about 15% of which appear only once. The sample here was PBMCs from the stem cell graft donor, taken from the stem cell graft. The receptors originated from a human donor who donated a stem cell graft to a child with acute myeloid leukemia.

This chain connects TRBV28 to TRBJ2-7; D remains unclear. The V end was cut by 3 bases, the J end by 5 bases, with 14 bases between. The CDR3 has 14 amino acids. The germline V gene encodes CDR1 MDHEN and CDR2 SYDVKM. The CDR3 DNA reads TGTGCCAGCAGTTTCCAACCCGTCGGCGACGAGCAGTACGTC. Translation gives CASSFQPVGDEQYV.

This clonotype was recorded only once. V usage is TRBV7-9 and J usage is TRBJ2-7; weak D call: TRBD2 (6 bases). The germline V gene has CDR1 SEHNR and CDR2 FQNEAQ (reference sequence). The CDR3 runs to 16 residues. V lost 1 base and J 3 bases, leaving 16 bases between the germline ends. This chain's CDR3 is CASSLEAPEGDYEQYV. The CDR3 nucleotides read TGTGCCAGCAGCTTAGAGGCCCCGGAGGGAGACTACGAGCAGTACGTC.

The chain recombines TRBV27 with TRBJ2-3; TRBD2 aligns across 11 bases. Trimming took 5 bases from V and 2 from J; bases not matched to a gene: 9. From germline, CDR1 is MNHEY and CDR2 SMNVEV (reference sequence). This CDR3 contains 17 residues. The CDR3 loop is CASSLLSSGGYTDTQYF. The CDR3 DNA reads TGTGCCAGCAGTCTCCTGTCTAGCGGGGGGTACACAGATACGCAGTATTTT.

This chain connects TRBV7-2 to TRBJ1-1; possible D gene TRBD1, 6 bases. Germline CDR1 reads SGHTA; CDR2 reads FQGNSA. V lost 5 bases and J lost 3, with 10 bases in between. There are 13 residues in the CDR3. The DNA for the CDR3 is TGTGCCAGCAGCGGGACACCTTACACTGAAGCTTTCTTT. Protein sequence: CASSGTPYTEAFF.

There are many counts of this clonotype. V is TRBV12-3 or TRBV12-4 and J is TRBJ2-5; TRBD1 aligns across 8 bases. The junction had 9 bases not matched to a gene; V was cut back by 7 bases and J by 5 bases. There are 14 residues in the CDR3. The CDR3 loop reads CASKGQAIGETQYF. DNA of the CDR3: TGTGCCAGCAAGGGACAGGCAATCGGGGAGACCCAGTACTTC.

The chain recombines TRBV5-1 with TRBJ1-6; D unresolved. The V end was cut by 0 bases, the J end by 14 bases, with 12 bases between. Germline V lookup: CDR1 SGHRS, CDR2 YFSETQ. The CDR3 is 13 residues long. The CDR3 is CASSLGTLISLHF. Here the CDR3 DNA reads TGCGCCAGCAGCTTGGGGACCCTTATTTCCCTCCACTTT.

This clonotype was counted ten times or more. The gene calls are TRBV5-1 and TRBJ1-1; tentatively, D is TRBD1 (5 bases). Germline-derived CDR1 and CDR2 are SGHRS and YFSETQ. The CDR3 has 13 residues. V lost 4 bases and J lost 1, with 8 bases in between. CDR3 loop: CASSMDTNTEAFF. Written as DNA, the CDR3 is TGCGCCAGCAGCATGGACACGAACACTGAAGCTTTCTTT. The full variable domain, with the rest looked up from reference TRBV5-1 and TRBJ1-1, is KAGVTQTPRYLIKTRGQQVTLSCSPISGHRSVSWYQQTPGQGLQFLFEYFSETQRNKGNFPGRFSGRQFSNSRSEMNVSTLELGDSALYLCASSMDTNTEAFFGQGTRLTVV.

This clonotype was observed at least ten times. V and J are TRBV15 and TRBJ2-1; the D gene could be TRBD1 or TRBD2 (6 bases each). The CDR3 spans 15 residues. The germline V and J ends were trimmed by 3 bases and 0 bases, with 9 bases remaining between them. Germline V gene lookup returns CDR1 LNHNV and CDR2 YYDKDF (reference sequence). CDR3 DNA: TGTGCCACCAGCAGGAGGGGGGCCTCCTACAATGAGCAGTTCTTC. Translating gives CATSRRGASYNEQFF. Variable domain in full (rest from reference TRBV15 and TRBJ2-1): DAMVIQNPRYQVTQFGKPVTLSCSQTLNHNVMYWYQQKSSQAPKLLFHYYDKDFNNEADTPDNFQSRRPNTSFCFLDIRSPGLGDTAMYLCATSRRGASYNEQFFGPGTRLTVL.

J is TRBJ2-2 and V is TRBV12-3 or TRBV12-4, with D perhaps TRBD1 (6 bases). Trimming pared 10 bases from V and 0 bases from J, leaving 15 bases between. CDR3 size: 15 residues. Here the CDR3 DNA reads TGTGCCATTTGGGGGCCCAGCACGAACACCGGGGAGCTGTTTTTT. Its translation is CAIWGPSTNTGELFF.

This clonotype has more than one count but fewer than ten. The CDR3 spells CASNPTGGTEAFF. CDR3 bases: TGTGCCAGCAACCCCACAGGGGGCACTGAAGCTTTCTTT. V usage is TRBV6-5 and J usage is TRBJ1-1, with 8 bases matching TRBD1. Looked up from germline, CDR1 is MNHEY and CDR2 is SVGAGI. J lost 4 bases, V lost 7 bases, and 5 bases had no gene match. This CDR3 has 13 residues.

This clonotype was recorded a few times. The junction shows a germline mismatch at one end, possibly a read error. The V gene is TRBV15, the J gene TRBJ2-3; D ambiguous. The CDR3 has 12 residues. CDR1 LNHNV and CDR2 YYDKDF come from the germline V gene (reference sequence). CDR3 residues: CATSRGPDAQYF. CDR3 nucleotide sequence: TGTGCCACCAGCAGAGGCCCAGATGCGCAGTATTTT. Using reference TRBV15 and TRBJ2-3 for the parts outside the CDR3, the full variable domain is DAMVIQNPRYQVTQFGKPVTLSCSQTLNHNVMYWYQQKSSQAPKLLFHYYDKDFNNEADTPDNFQSRRPNTSFCFLDIRSPGLGDTAMYLCATSRGPDAQYFGPGTRLTVL.

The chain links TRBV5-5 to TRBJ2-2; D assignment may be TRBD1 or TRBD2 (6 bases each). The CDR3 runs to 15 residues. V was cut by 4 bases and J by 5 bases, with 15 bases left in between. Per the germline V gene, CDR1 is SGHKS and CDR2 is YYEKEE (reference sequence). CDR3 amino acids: CASSPRLGGTGELFF. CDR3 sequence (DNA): TGTGCCAGCAGCCCTCGACTAGGGGGGACCGGGGAGCTGTTTTTT.

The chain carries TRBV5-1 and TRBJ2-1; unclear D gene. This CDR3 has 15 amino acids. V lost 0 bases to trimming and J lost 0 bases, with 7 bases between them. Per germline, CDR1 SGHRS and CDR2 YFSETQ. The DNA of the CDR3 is TGCGCCAGCAGCTTGGACAGCAACTCCTACAATGAGCAGTTCTTC. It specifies CASSLDSNSYNEQFF.

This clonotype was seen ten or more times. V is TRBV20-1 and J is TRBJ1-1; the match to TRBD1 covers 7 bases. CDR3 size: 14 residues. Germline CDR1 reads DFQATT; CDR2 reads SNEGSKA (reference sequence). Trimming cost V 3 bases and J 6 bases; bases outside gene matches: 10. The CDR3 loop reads CSASPTTGVAEAFF. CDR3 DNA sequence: TGCAGTGCTAGCCCTACTACAGGGGTGGCTGAAGCTTTCTTT.

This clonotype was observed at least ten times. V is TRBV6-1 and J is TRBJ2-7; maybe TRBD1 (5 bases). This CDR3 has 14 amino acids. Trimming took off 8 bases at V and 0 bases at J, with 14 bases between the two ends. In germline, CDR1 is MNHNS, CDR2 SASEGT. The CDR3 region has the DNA TGTGCCAGCTCAGGGCGCTTGAGCTCCTACGAGCAGTACTTC. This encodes CASSGRLSSYEQYF.

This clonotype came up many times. Here the CDR3 DNA reads TGCAGTGCTAGATTAGTCGGGGAGCTGTTTTTT. It encodes CSARLVGELFF. This chain joins TRBV20-1 and TRBJ2-2; D call uncertain. Germline CDR1 is DFQATT and CDR2 is SNEGSKA (reference sequence). The V gene lost 2 bases and the J gene lost 7 bases, with 5 bases spanning the gap. CDR3 size: 11 residues.

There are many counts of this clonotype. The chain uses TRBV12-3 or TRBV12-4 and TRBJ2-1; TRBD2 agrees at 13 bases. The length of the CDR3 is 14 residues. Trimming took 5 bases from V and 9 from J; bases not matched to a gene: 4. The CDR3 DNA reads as TGTGCCAGCAGTCTGACTAGCGGGGGGAGTGAGCAGTTCTTC. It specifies CASSLTSGGSEQFF.

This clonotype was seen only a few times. The CDR3 DNA reads TGTGCCAGCAGCCTCTGGGCTAGCGGGGAGTCAACAGATACGCAGTATTTT. Amino acid sequence: CASSLWASGESTDTQYF. The chain carries TRBV4-2 and TRBJ2-3; 9 bases agree with TRBD2. The J segment lost 3 bases and the V segment lost 4 bases, leaving 11 bases of the junction unmatched. This CDR3 region has 17 residues. From germline, CDR1 is LGHNA and CDR2 YNFKEQ.

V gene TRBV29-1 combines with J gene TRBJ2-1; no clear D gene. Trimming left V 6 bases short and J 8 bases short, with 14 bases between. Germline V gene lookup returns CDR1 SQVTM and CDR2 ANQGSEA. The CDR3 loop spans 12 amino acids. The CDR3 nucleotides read TGCAGCGTCCTTGAATTGGTTCATGAGCAGTTCTTC. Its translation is CSVLELVHEQFF.

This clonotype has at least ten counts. CDR3 coding DNA: TGCAGTGCTAGAGAGGACAACATGAACACTGAAGCTTTCTTT. It is translated as CSAREDNMNTEAFF. The genes are TRBV20-1 and TRBJ1-1; a possible D gene is TRBD1 (5 bases). CDR3 length equals 14 residues. V lost 0 bases, J lost 0 bases, and 8 bases lay in between. The germline V gene has CDR1 DFQATT and CDR2 SNEGSKA (reference sequence).

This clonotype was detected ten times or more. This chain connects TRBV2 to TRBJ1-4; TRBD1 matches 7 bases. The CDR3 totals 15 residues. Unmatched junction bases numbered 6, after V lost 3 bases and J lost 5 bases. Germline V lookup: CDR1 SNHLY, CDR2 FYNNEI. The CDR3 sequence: CASSDTGTANEKLFF. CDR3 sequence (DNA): TGTGCCAGCAGTGACACCGGGACAGCGAATGAAAAACTGTTTTTT.

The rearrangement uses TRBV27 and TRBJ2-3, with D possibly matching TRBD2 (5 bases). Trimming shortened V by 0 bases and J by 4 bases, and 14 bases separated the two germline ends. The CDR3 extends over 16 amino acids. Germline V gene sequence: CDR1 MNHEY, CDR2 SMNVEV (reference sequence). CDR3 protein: CASSLSRRIGADTQYF. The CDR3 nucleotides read TGTGCCAGCAGTTTATCGCGGAGGATTGGAGCAGATACGCAGTATTTT.

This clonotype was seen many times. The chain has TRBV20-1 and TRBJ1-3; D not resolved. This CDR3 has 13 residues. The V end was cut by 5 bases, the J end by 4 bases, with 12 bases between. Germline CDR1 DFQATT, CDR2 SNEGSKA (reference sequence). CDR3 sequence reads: CSAPLLGGNTIYF. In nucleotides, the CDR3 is TGCAGTGCTCCCCTGTTGGGAGGAAACACCATATATTTT.

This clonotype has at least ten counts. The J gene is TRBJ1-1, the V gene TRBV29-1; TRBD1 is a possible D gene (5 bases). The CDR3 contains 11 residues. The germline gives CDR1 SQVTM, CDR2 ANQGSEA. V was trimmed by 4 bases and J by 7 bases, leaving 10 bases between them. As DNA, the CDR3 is TGCAGCGTTGGATCTGGGGGTGAAGCTTTCTTT. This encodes CSVGSGGEAFF.

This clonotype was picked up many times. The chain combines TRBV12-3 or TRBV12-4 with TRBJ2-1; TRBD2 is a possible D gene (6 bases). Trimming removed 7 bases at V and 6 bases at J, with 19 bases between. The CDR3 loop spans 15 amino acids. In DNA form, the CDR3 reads TGTGCCAGCACTCTTAGCGGTCACCACGCCAATGAGCAGTTCTTC. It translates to CASTLSGHHANEQFF.

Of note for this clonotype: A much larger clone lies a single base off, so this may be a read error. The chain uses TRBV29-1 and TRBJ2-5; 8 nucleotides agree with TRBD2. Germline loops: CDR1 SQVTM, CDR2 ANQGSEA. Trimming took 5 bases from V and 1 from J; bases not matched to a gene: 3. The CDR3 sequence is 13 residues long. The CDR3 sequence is CSVRSGGQETQYF. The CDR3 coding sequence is TGCAGCGTTCGAAGCGGGGGCCAAGAGACCCAGTACTTC. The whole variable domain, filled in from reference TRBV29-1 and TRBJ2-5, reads SAVISQKPSRDICQRGTSLTIQCQVDSQVTMMFWYRQQPGQSLTLIATANQGSEATYESGFVIDKFPISRPNLTFSTLTVSNMSPEDSSIYLCSVRSGGQETQYFGPGTRLLVL.